The 9 T cell receptor beta chains below all came from one sample that was sequenced in a study of radiation and T cells in renal cell carcinoma. Stated time point: baseline pretreatment blood. The treatment: 15 Gy SBRT to primary tumor, nephrectomy 4 weeks later. Sequenced by immunoSEQ multiplex PCR; TCRdb stores in-frame clones only, minus some. The sample holds over 85,000 clones, 82% seen once. The specimen was blood, collected from a patient whose treatment included radiotherapy and nephrectomy. The source of these receptors is a man aged 55 to 70 with renal cell carcinoma.

To note about this clone: The germline gene is not matched at one end of the junction; a read error may be the cause. The chain couples TRBV6-6 to TRBJ1-1; 7 bases line up with TRBD1. This CDR3 comprises 12 residues. Germline assignment: CDR1 MNHNY and CDR2 SVGAGI (reference sequence). The CDR3 is CAISDGGDRVFF. CDR3 nucleotides: TGTGCCATCAGTGACGGAGGAGACAGGGTGTTCTTT.

V and J are TRBV19 and TRBJ1-5; TRBD1 matches at 8 bases. Germline-derived CDR1 and CDR2 are LNHDA and SQIVND (reference sequence). The junction had 7 bases not matched to a gene; V was cut back by 11 bases and J by 1 base. The CDR3 length is 14 residues. Here the CDR3 reads CACTGGGSNQPQHF. The DNA for the CDR3 is TGTGCCTGTACAGGGGGAGGAAGCAATCAGCCCCAGCATTTT. The full variable domain, its missing parts supplied by reference TRBV19 and TRBJ1-5, is DGGITQSPKYLFRKEGQNVTLSCEQNLNHDAMYWYRQDPGQGLRLIYYSQIVNDFQKGDIAEGYSVSREKKESFPLTVTSAQKNPTAFYLCACTGGGSNQPQHFGDGTRLSIL.

The chain combines TRBV7-2 with TRBJ2-5, with a possible D match to TRBD2 (6 bases). Between the trimmed V and J ends, which lost 5 bases and 5 bases, there was a span of 9 bases. Germline V lookup: CDR1 SGHTA, CDR2 FQGNSA. This CDR3 spans 12 amino acids. CDR3 nucleotides: TGTGCCAGCAGCCGACGGGGGGAGACCCAGTACTTC. Translating it yields CASSRRGETQYF.

V usage is TRBV5-3 and J usage is TRBJ1-2; 7 bases map to TRBD1. TRBV5-3 is placed among ORFs of uncertain function. The CDR3 has 14 residues. V shed 10 bases and J 1 base; nucleotides not matched to a gene: 10. The DNA of the CDR3 is TGTGCCTGCTTCCGGGACAGAGATAACTATGGCTACACCTTC. Its protein product is CACFRDRDNYGYTF.

The CDR3 loop reads CASSPVPAGGSYEQYF. The CDR3 DNA reads TGTGCCAGCAGCCCCGTCCCAGCGGGAGGATCCTACGAGCAGTACTTC. This chain links TRBV7-9 with TRBJ2-7, with 9 bases aligning to TRBD2. CDR1 is SEHNR and CDR2 is FQNEAQ in the germline V gene (reference sequence). The junction had 9 bases not matched to a gene; V was cut back by 5 bases and J by 1 base. This CDR3 spans 16 amino acids.

This chain uses TRBV15 with TRBJ2-1, with 13 bases matching TRBD2. Germline V gene data show CDR1 as LNHNV and CDR2 as YYDKDF (reference sequence). J was trimmed by 2 bases and V by 8 bases; bases with no gene match: 3. The CDR3 loop spans 15 amino acids. This chain's CDR3 is CATRTSGSPYNEQFF. CDR3 DNA: TGTGCCACCCGGACTAGCGGGAGCCCCTACAATGAGCAGTTCTTC.

V gene TRBV11-3 combines with J gene TRBJ1-1; D is unclear. The CDR3 is 13 residues long. The germline V gene encodes CDR1 SGHNT and CDR2 YENEEA. V was clipped by 9 bases and J by 1 base, with 12 bases between them. The CDR3 DNA follows: TGTGCCAGTGGTTACGGACCGAACACTGAAGCTTTCTTT. It yields the protein CASGYGPNTEAFF.

The chain is built from TRBV27 and TRBJ2-2; possibly TRBD1 or TRBD2 for D (5 bases each). Trimming removed 5 bases at V and 7 bases at J, with 26 bases between. The CDR3 runs 18 residues. Germline lookup yields CDR1 MNHEY and CDR2 SMNVEV (reference sequence). In nucleotides, the CDR3 is TGTGCCAGCAGTCCGGGACCAACTGGGGTGGTTTGGGGCGGGGAGCTGTTTTTT. Amino acids: CASSPGPTGVVWGGELFF.

The rearrangement uses TRBV19 and TRBJ2-7; the match to TRBD1 covers 9 bases. The ends lost 5 bases at V and 3 bases at J; junction bases unmatched: 8. The CDR3 covers 15 residues. Germline V lookup: CDR1 LNHDA, CDR2 SQIVND (reference sequence). CDR3 nucleotides: TGTGCCAGTAGTCTTAACAGGGGGCCCCTCTACGAGCAGTACTTC. This encodes CASSLNRGPLYEQYF. Together with reference TRBV19 and TRBJ2-7, the CDR3 gives the full variable domain: DGGITQSPKYLFRKEGQNVTLSCEQNLNHDAMYWYRQDPGQGLRLIYYSQIVNDFQKGDIAEGYSVSREKKESFPLTVTSAQKNPTAFYLCASSLNRGPLYEQYFGPGTRLTVT.